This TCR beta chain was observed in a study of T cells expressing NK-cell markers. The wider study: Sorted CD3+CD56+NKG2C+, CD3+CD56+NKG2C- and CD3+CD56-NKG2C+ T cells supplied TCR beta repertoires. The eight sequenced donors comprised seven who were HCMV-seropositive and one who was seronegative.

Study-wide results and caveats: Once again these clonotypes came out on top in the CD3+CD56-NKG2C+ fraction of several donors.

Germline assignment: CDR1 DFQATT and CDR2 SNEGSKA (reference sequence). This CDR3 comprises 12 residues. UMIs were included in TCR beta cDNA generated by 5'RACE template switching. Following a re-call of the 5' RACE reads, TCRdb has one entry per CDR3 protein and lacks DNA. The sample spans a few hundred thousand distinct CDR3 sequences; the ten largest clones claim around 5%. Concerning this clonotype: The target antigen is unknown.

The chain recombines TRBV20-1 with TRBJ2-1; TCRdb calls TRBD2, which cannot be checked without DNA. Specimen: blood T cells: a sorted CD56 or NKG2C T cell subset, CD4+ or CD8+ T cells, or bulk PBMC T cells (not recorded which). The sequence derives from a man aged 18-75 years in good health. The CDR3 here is CSARASNREQFF.